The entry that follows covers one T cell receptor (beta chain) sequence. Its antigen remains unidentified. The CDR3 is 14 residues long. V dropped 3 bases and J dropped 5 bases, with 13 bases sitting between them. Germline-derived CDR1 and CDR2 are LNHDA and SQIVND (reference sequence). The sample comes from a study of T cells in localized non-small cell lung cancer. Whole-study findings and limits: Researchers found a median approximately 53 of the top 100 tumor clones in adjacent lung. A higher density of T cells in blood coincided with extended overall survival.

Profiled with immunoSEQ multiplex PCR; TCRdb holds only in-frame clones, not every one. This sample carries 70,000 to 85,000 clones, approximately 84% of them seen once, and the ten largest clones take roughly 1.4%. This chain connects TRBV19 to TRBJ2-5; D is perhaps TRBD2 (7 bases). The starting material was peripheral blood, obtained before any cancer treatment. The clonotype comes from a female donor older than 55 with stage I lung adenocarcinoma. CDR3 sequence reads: CASSMRGGAETQYF. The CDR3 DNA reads TGTGCCAGTAGTATGAGGGGGGGGGCGGAGACCCAGTACTTC.